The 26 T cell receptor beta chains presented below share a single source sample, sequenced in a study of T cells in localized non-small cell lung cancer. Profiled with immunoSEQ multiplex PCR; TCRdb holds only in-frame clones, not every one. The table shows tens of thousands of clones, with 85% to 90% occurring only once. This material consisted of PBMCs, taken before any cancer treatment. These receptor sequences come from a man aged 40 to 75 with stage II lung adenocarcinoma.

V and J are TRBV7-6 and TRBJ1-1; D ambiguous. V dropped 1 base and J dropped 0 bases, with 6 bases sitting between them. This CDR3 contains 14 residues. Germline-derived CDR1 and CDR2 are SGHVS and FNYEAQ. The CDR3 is CASSLGQLNTEAFF. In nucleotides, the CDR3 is TGTGCCAGCAGCTTAGGGCAGCTGAACACTGAAGCTTTCTTT.

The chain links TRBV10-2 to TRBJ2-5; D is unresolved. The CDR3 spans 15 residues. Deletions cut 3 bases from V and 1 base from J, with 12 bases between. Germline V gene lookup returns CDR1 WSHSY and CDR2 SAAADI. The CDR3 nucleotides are TGCGCCAGCAGTGAAGCCGGAACAGCCCAAGAGACCCAGTACTTC. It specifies CASSEAGTAQETQYF.

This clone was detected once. The CDR3 spells CASSLVVGSERGDYNEQFF. The CDR3 DNA follows: TGTGCCAGCAGCTTAGTGGTGGGGTCGGAGCGGGGGGACTACAATGAGCAGTTCTTC. This sequence joins TRBV7-6 and TRBJ2-1, with 9 bases lining up with TRBD2. The CDR3 spans 19 residues. Germline lookup yields CDR1 SGHVS and CDR2 FNYEAQ. The junction had 13 bases not matched to a gene; V was cut back by 1 base and J by 3 bases. The variable domain in full, with the rest retrieved from reference TRBV7-6 and TRBJ2-1, is GAGVSQSPRYKVTKRGQDVALRCDPISGHVSLYWYRQALGQGPEFLTYFNYEAQQDKSGLPNDRFSAERPEGSISTLTIQRTEQRDSAMYRCASSLVVGSERGDYNEQFFGPGTRLTVL.

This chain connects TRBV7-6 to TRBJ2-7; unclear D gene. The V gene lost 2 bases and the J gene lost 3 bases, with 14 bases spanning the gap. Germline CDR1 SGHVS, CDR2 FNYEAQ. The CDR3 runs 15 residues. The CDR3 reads CASSLRADAGYEQYF. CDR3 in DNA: TGTGCCAGCAGCTTAAGGGCCGACGCAGGCTACGAGCAGTACTTC.

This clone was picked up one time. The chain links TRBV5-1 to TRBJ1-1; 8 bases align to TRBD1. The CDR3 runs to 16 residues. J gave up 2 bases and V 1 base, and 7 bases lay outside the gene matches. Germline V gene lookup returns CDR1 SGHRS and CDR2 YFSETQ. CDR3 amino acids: CASSLWAGGHNTEAFF. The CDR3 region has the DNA TGCGCCAGCAGCTTGTGGGCAGGGGGCCACAACACTGAAGCTTTCTTT.

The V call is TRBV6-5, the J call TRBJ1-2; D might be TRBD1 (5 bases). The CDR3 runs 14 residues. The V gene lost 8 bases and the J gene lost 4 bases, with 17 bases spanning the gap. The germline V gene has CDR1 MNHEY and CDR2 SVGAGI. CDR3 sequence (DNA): TGTGCCAGCTTTTCAGGGTCAGGAAGCTATGGCTACACCTTC. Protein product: CASFSGSGSYGYTF.

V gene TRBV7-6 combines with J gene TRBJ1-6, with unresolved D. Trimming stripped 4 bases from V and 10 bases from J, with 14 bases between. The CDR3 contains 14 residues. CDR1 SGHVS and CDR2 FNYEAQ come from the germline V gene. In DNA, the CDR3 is TGTGCCAGCAGCTCCTACGGGTCTGGATCACCCCTCCACTTT. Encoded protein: CASSSYGSGSPLHF.

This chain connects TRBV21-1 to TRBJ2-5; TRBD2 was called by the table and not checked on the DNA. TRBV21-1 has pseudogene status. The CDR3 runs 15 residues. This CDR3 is CASSSRAGGVMAQYF. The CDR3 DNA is TGTGCCAGCAGCTCTCGAGCGGGGGGTGTCATGGCCCAGTACTTC.

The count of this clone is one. This CDR3 reads CASSMGGSLAEAFF. CDR3 in DNA: TGTGCCAGTAGTATGGGGGGCAGTCTCGCTGAAGCTTTCTTT. The chain links TRBV19 to TRBJ1-1, with D possibly TRBD1 on 6 matching bases. This CDR3 contains 14 residues. V dropped 3 bases and J dropped 6 bases, with 14 bases sitting between them. Germline CDR1 is LNHDA and CDR2 is SQIVND (reference sequence).

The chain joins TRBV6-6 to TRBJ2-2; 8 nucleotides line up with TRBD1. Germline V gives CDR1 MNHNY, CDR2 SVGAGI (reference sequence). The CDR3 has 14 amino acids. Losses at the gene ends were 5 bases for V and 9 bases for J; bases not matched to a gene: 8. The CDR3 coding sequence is TGTGCCAGCAGTCGGACAGGGTATGACCGGGAGCTGTTTTTT. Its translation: CASSRTGYDRELFF.

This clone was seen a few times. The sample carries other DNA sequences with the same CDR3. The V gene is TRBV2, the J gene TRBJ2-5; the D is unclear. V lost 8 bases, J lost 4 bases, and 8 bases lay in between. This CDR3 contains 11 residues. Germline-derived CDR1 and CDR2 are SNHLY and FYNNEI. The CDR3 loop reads CASSGGETQYF. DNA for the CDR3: TGTGCCAGCTCGGGCGGAGAGACCCAGTACTTC. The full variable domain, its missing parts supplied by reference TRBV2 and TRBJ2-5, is EPEVTQTPSHQVTQMGQEVILRCVPISNHLYFYWYRQILGQKVEFLVSFYNNEISEKSEIFDDQFSVERPDGSNFTLKIRSTKLEDSAMYFCASSGGETQYFGPGTRLLVL.

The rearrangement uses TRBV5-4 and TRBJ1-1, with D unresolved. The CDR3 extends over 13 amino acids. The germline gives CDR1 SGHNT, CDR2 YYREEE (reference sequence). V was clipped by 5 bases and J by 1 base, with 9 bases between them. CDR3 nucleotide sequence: TGTGCCAGCAGTTATACAACGAACACTGAAGCTTTCTTT. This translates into CASSYTTNTEAFF. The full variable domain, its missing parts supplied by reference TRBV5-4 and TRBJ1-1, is ETGVTQSPTHLIKTRGQQVTLRCSSQSGHNTVSWYQQALGQGPQFIFQYYREEENGRGNFPPRFSGLQFPNYSSELNVNALELDDSALYLCASSYTTNTEAFFGQGTRLTVV.

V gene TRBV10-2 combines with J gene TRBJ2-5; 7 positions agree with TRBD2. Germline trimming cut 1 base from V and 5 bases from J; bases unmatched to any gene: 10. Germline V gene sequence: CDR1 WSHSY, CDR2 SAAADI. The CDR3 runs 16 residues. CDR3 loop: CASSEFSPGGGETQYF. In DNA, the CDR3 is TGCGCCAGCAGTGAGTTCTCCCCGGGGGGTGGGGAGACCCAGTACTTC.

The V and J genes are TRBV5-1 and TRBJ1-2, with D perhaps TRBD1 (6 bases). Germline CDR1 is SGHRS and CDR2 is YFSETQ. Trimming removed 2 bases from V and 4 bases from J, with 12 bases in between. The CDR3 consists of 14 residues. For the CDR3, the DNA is TGCGCCAGCAGCTTAACAGGGCTCGGCTATGGCTACACCTTC. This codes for CASSLTGLGYGYTF.

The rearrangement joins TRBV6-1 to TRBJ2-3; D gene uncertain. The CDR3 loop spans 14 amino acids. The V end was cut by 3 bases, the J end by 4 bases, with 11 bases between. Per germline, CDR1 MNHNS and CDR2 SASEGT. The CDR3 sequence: CASSDLGVADTQYF. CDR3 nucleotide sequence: TGTGCCAGCAGTGACCTCGGAGTGGCAGATACGCAGTATTTT.

CDR3 coding DNA: TGCGCCAGCAGCCCCGGACGGAGTAACACCGGGGAGCTGTTTTTT. Residues: CASSPGRSNTGELFF. The chain uses TRBV4-1 and TRBJ2-2; D gene ambiguous. The CDR3 is made up of 15 amino acids. From germline, CDR1 is MGHRA and CDR2 YSYEKL. V lost 4 bases and J 2 bases, leaving 11 bases between the germline ends.

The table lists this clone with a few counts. This CDR3 reads CSVEEMRGTEAFF. CDR3 nucleotides: TGCAGCGTTGAAGAGATGAGGGGGACTGAAGCTTTCTTT. The J gene is TRBJ1-1, the V gene TRBV29-1, with TRBD1 as a possible D gene (6 bases). The CDR3 extends over 13 amino acids. CDR1 SQVTM and CDR2 ANQGSEA come from the germline V gene. Trimming left V 0 bases short and J 5 bases short, with 10 bases between. The full variable domain, its missing parts supplied by reference TRBV29-1 and TRBJ1-1, is SAVISQKPSRDICQRGTSLTIQCQVDSQVTMMFWYRQQPGQSLTLIATANQGSEATYESGFVIDKFPISRPNLTFSTLTVSNMSPEDSSIYLCSVEEMRGTEAFFGQGTRLTVV.

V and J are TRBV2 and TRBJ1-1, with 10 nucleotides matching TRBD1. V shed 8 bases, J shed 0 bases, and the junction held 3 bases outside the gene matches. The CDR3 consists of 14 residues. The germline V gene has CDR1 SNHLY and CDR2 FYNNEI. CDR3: CASGTGELNTEAFF. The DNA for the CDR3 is TGTGCCAGCGGGACAGGGGAGTTGAACACTGAAGCTTTCTTT. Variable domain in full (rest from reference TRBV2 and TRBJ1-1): EPEVTQTPSHQVTQMGQEVILRCVPISNHLYFYWYRQILGQKVEFLVSFYNNEISEKSEIFDDQFSVERPDGSNFTLKIRSTKLEDSAMYFCASGTGELNTEAFFGQGTRLTVV.

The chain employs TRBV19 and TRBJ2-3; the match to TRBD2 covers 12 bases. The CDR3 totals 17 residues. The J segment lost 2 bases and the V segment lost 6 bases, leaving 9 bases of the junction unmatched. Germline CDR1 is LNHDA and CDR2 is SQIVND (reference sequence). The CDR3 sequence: CASSPSSGGAFTDTQYF. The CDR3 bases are TGTGCCAGTAGCCCTTCTAGCGGGGGGGCGTTCACAGATACGCAGTATTTT. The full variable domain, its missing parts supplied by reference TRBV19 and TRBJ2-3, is DGGITQSPKYLFRKEGQNVTLSCEQNLNHDAMYWYRQDPGQGLRLIYYSQIVNDFQKGDIAEGYSVSREKKESFPLTVTSAQKNPTAFYLCASSPSSGGAFTDTQYFGPGTRLTVL.

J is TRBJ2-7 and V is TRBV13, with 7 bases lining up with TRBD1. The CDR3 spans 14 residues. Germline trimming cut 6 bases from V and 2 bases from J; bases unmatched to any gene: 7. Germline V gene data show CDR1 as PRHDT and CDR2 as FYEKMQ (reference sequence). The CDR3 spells CASSVQGIPYEQYF. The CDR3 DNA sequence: TGTGCCAGCAGTGTACAGGGGATTCCCTACGAGCAGTACTTC.

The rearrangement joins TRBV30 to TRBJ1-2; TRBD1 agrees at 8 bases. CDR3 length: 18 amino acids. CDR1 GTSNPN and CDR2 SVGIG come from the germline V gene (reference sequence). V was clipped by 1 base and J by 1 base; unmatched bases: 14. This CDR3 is CAWSGTGRFGVGNYGYTF. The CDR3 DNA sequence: TGTGCCTGGAGTGGGACAGGGAGATTTGGCGTTGGTAACTATGGCTACACCTTC.

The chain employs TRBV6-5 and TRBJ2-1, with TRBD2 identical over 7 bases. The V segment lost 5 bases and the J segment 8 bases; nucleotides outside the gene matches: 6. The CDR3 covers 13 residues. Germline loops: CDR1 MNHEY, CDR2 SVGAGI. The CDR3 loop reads CASSLSRGDEQFF. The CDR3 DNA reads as TGTGCCAGCAGTCTATCACGGGGGGATGAGCAGTTCTTC.

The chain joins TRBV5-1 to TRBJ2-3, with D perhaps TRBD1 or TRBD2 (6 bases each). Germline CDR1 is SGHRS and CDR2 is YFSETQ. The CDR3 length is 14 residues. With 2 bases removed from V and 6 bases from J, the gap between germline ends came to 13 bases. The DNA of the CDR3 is TGCGCCAGCAGCTTATTCGGAGGGGGTGATACGCAGTATTTT. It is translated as CASSLFGGGDTQYF.

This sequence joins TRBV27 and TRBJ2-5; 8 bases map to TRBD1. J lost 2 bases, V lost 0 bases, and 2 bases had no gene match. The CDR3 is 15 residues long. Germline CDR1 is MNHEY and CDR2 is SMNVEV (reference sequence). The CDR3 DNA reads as TGTGCCAGCAGTTTATCCCGACAGGGGCAAGAGACCCAGTACTTC. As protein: CASSLSRQGQETQYF.

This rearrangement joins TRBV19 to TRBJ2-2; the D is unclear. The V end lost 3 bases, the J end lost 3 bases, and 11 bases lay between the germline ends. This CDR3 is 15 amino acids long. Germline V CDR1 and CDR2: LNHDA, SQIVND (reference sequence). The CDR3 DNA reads TGTGCCAGTAGTATCCGGCAGGCAGACACCGGGGAGCTGTTTTTT. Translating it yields CASSIRQADTGELFF.

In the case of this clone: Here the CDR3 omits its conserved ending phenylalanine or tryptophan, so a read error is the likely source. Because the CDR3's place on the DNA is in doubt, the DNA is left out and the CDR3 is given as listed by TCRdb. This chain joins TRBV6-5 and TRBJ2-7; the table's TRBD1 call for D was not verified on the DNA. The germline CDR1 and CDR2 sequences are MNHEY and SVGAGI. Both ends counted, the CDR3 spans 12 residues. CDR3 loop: CASSLGQGIFSS.